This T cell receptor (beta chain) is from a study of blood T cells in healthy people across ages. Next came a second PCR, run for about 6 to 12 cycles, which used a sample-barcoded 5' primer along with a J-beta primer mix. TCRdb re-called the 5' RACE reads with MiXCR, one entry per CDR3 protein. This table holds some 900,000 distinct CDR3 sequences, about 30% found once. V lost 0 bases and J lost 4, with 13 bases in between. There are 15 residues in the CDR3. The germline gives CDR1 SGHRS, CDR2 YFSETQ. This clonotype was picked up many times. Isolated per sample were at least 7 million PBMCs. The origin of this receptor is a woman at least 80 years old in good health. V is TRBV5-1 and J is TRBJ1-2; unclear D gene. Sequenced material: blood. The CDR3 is CASSLGPTSLYGYTF. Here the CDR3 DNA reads TGCGCCAGCAGCTTGGGACCGACTTCCCTCTATGGCTACACCTTC.